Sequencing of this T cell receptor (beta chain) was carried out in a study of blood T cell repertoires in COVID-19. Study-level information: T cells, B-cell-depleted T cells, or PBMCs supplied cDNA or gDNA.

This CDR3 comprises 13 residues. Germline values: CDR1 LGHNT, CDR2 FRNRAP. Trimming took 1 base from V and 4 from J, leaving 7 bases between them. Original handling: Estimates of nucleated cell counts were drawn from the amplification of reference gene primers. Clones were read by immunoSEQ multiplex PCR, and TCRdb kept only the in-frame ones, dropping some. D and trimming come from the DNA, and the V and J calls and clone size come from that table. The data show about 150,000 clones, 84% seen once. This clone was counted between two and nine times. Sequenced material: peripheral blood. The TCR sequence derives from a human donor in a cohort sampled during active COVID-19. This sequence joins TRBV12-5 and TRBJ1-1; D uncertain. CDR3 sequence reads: CASGLDYPTEAFF. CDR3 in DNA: TGTGCTAGTGGTTTGGACTATCCCACTGAAGCTTTCTTT. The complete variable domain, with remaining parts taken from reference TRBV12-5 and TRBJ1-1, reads DARVTQTPRHKVTEMGQEVTMRCQPILGHNTVFWYRQTMMQGLELLAYFRNRAPLDDSGMPKDRFSAEMPDATLATLKIQPSEPRDSAVYFCASGLDYPTEAFFGQGTRLTVV.